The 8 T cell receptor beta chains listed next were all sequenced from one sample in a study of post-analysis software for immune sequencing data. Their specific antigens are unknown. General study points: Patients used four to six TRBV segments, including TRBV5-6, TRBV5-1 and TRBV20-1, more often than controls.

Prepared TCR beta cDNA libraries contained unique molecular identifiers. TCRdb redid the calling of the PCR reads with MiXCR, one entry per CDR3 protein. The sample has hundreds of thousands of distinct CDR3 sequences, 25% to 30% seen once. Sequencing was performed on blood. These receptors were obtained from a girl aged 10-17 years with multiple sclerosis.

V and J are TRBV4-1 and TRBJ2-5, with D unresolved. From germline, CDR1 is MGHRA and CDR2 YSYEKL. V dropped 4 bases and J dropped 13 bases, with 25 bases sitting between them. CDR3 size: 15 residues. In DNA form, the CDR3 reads TGCGCCAGCAGCCTAGGGCCGGTCAGCTCCTACGAGCGGTACTTC. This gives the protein CASSLGPVSSYERYF.

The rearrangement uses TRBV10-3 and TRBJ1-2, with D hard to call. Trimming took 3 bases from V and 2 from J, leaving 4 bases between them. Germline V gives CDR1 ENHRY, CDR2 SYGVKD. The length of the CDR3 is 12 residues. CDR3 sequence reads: CAISEGNYGYTF. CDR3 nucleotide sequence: TGTGCCATCAGTGAAGGGAACTATGGCTACACCTTC.

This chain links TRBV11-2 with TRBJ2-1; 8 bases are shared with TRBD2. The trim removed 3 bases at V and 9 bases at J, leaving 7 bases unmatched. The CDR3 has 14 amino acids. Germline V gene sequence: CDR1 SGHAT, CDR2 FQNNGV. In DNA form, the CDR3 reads TGTGCCAGCAGCTTGGGGACTAGGTGTGGTGAGCAGTTCTTC. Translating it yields CASSLGTRCGEQFF.

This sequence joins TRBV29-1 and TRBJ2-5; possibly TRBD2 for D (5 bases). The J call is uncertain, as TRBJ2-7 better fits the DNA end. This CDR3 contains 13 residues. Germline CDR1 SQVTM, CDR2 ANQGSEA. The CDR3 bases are TGCAGCGCCGTTAGGCGGGTCTCCTACGAGCAGTACTTC. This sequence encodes CSAVRRVSYEQYF.

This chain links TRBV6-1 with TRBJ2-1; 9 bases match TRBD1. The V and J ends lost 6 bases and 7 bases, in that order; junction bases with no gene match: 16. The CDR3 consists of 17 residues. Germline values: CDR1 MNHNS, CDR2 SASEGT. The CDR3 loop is CASRNAARTGARNEQFF. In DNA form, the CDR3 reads TGTGCCAGCAGGAACGCCGCCCGGACAGGGGCCAGGAATGAGCAGTTCTTC.

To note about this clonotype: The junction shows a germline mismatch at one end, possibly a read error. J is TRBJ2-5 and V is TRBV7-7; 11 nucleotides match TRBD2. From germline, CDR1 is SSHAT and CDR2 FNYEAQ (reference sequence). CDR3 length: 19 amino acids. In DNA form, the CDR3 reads TGTGCTAGCAGCAGGCTAGCGGGGGGTCCCCTGGGGGAACAAGAGACCCAGTACTTC. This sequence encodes CASSRLAGGPLGEQETQYF.

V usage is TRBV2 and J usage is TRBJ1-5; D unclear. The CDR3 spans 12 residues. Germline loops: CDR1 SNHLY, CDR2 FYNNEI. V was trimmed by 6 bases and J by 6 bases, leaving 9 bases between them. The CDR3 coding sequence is TGTGCCAGCAGCCGGGAAGTTCAGCCCCAGCATTTT. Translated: CASSREVQPQHF.

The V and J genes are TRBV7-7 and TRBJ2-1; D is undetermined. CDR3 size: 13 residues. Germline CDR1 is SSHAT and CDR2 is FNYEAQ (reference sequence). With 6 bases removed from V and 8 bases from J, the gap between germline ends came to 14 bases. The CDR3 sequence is CASSPYTAHEQFF. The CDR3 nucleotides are TGTGCCAGCAGTCCTTACACCGCCCATGAGCAGTTCTTC.